A selection of T cell receptor beta chains follows, all from one sample in a study of T cells in localized non-small cell lung cancer. TCRdb keeps only in-frame clones here, not all; method: immunoSEQ multiplex PCR. The sample carries over a thousand clones, 23% recorded once. Sample: normal lung tissue next to the tumor, taken before any cancer treatment. The receptors here all came from a man between 40 and 70 years old with stage III lung adenocarcinoma. Each CDR3 is given with its conserved first and last residue. Each record gives: D gene, V gene, clone size, J gene, CDR3 protein, CDR3 DNA. D genes are given only for firm matches. Clone sizes are shown as once, few, many, or a class for an expanded clone.

>TRBD1|TRBV6-8|few|TRBJ1-2
CASSSPDRTYGYTF
TGTGCCAGCAGTTCGCCGGACAGGACCTATGGCTACACCTTC
>-|TRBV9|few|TRBJ1-1
CASSVTGNTEAFF
TGTGCCAGCAGCGTAACAGGGAACACTGAAGCTTTCTTT